A single sample is the source of the 21 T cell receptor beta chains below, sequenced in a study of response to subunit inactivated influenza vaccine. Using its own MiXCR run on the RT-PCR reads, TCRdb lists one record per CDR3 protein. The table shows over 150,000 distinct CDR3 sequences, with about 11% occurring only once. The material was non-naive T cells sorted from PBMCs, obtained roughly 45 days after vaccination. The receptor source for this set is a middle-aged man who received an inactivated influenza vaccine.

This clonotype was found a few times. DNA of the CDR3: TGCGCCAGCAGCCAACAGCTGACTAGCGGGATTTCAGATACGCAGTATTTT. Translation gives CASSQQLTSGISDTQYF. V usage is TRBV4-3 and J usage is TRBJ2-3, with 11 positions matching TRBD2. This CDR3 contains 17 residues. V dropped 2 bases and J dropped 4; count of bases not matched to a gene: 8. Germline V gene lookup returns CDR1 LGHNA and CDR2 YSLEER.

CDR3 region: CASSVGTSGANEQFF. The DNA for the CDR3 is TGTGCCAGCAGTGTCGGGACTAGCGGAGCCAATGAGCAGTTCTTC. V gene TRBV25-1 combines with J gene TRBJ2-1; TRBD2 aligns across 11 bases. This CDR3 has 15 amino acids. The germline CDR1 and CDR2 sequences are MGHDK and SYGVNS. V shed 4 bases, J shed 6 bases, and the junction held 5 bases outside the gene matches.

This clonotype has just a few counts. The chain recombines TRBV25-1 with TRBJ2-1; the match to TRBD2 covers 7 bases. Germline V CDR1 and CDR2: MGHDK, SYGVNS. This CDR3 spans 14 amino acids. With 3 bases clipped from V and 9 bases from J, the junction kept 8 bases outside the gene matches. As DNA, the CDR3 is TGTGCCAGCAGTGAGGCGGGAGCCGTGGGTGAGCAGTTCTTC. Translated: CASSEAGAVGEQFF.

In its sample, this clonotype was seen many times. The chain links TRBV29-1 to TRBJ2-5; 7 bases match TRBD1. This CDR3 contains 12 residues. Germline V gene data show CDR1 as SQVTM and CDR2 as ANQGSEA. J lost 5 bases, V lost 6 bases, and 6 bases had no gene match. The CDR3 region is CSVDRPGETQYF. The CDR3 DNA reads as TGCAGCGTGGACAGGCCGGGGGAGACCCAGTACTTC.

This clonotype was detected only a few times. The chain couples TRBV2 to TRBJ2-3; 8 bases map to TRBD2. Per the germline V gene, CDR1 is SNHLY and CDR2 is FYNNEI. The CDR3 loop spans 15 amino acids. Germline trimming cut 2 bases from V and 1 base from J; bases unmatched to any gene: 2. The CDR3 bases are TGTGCCAGCAGTGAAAGGCGGGGGGGCACAGATACGCAGTATTTT. It yields the protein CASSERRGGTDTQYF.

The sample holds a few counts of this clonotype. V and J are TRBV15 and TRBJ1-2, with D tentatively TRBD1 (5 bases). Trimming stripped 6 bases from V and 3 bases from J, with 14 bases between. CDR3 length: 14 residues. Germline values: CDR1 LNHNV, CDR2 YYDKDF (reference sequence). CDR3 bases: TGTGCCACCAGTCCACAGGTTCCCGACTATGGCTACACCTTC. Amino acid sequence: CATSPQVPDYGYTF.

This clonotype was observed a handful of times. V gene TRBV21-1 combines with J gene TRBJ2-1. TRBV21-1 is labeled a pseudogene. The CDR3 is made up of 15 amino acids. The CDR3, as DNA: TGTGCCAGCACCAAAAACCTGAAAGGGTGGAATGAGCAGTTCTTC. Protein: CASTKNLKGWNEQFF.

The genes are TRBV27 and TRBJ1-3; D is ambiguous. V gave up 2 bases and J gave up 0 bases, with 14 bases separating them. The CDR3 is 17 amino acids. Germline CDR1 is MNHEY and CDR2 is SMNVEV (reference sequence). This CDR3 is CASSLKAPPSSGNTIYF. In DNA form, the CDR3 reads TGTGCCAGCAGTTTAAAGGCCCCTCCGAGCTCTGGAAACACCATATATTTT.

In its sample, this clonotype was seen many times. CDR3: CASSLRSGSDTQYF. The CDR3 nucleotides read TGTGCCAGCAGTTTACGGTCGGGATCAGATACGCAGTATTTT. The V call is TRBV12-3 or TRBV12-4, the J call TRBJ2-3; tentative D call: TRBD2 (5 bases). Trimming took off 2 bases at V and 4 bases at J, with 10 bases between the two ends. This CDR3 contains 14 residues.

This clonotype was seen only a few times. The V gene is TRBV4-1, the J gene TRBJ2-4; 8 bases align to TRBD2. In germline, CDR1 is MGHRA, CDR2 YSYEKL. J lost 2 bases, V lost 1 base, and 4 bases had no gene match. This CDR3 region has 16 residues. In DNA, the CDR3 is TGCGCCAGCAGCCAAGTGTTAGCGGGACCCAAAAACATTCAGTACTTC. Protein sequence: CASSQVLAGPKNIQYF.

This clonotype has at least ten counts. The genes are TRBV3-1 and TRBJ2-5, with D uncertain. The V gene's germline CDR1 is LGHDT and CDR2 YNNKEL (reference sequence). V lost 4 bases to trimming and J lost 4 bases, with 22 bases between them. This CDR3 has 17 residues. This CDR3 reads CASSPIPWSKRGETQYF. The CDR3 coding sequence is TGTGCCAGCAGCCCGATTCCTTGGTCCAAGAGAGGAGAGACCCAGTACTTC.

This chain joins TRBV28 and TRBJ2-3; 8 bases line up with TRBD2. Trimming cost V 5 bases and J 2 bases; bases outside gene matches: 9. The CDR3 extends over 16 amino acids. Germline CDR1 and CDR2: MDHEN and SYDVKM. The CDR3 bases are TGTGCCAGCAGTCCCTCAGCGGGGGCGAACACAGATACGCAGTATTTT. This codes for CASSPSAGANTDTQYF.

This clonotype was picked up many times. For the CDR3, the DNA is TGTGCCAGCAGACCAGACAGGGCGAGAATGAACACTGAAGCTTTCTTT. Residues: CASRPDRARMNTEAFF. The V gene is TRBV6-2 or TRBV6-3, the J gene TRBJ1-1; 7 positions agree with TRBD1. CDR1 is MNHEY and CDR2 is SVGEGT in the germline V gene. The CDR3 contains 16 residues. Unmatched junction bases numbered 10, after V lost 6 bases and J lost 0 bases.

Concerning this clonotype itself: One end of the junction varies from germline; a read error may be responsible. The chain is built from TRBV7-7 and TRBJ2-1; 9 bases map to TRBD2. The germline V gene has CDR1 SSHAT and CDR2 FNYEAQ (reference sequence). CDR3 length equals 15 residues. CDR3 residues: CASSDTGTSSSEQFF. CDR3 sequence (DNA): TGTGCTAGCAGCGACACCGGGACTAGCTCGAGTGAGCAGTTCTTC.

A few counts support this clonotype. The chain has TRBV30 and TRBJ1-6; maybe TRBD1 (5 bases). The length of the CDR3 is 12 residues. Between the trimmed V and J ends, which lost 2 bases and 10 bases, there was a span of 9 bases. Germline CDR1 reads GTSNPN; CDR2 reads SVGIG (reference sequence). Written as DNA, the CDR3 is TGTGCCTGGAGTCGGACACGCTCACCCCTCCACTTT. This gives the protein CAWSRTRSPLHF.

This clonotype came up a few times. The rearrangement uses TRBV5-1 and TRBJ2-1; 12 positions agree with TRBD2. V dropped 7 bases and J dropped 6; count of bases not matched to a gene: 17. The CDR3 runs 18 residues. In germline, CDR1 is SGHRS, CDR2 YFSETQ. CDR3 DNA: TGCGCCAGCTCCCAAACCCCGGCTAGCGGGGGGGTTGGCAATGAGCAGTTCTTC. Translated: CASSQTPASGGVGNEQFF.

At least ten counts were recorded for this clonotype. V usage is TRBV5-1 and J usage is TRBJ2-2; D is ambiguous. Trimming removed 6 bases at V and 6 bases at J, with 18 bases between. The CDR3 consists of 15 residues. Germline V CDR1 and CDR2: SGHRS, YFSETQ. CDR3 region: CASNPKGEKAGELFF. CDR3 bases: TGCGCCAGCAACCCGAAGGGTGAGAAGGCCGGGGAGCTGTTTTTT.

This clonotype has more than one count but fewer than ten. This rearrangement joins TRBV20-1 to TRBJ2-5; unclear D gene. V was clipped by 6 bases and J by 5 bases, with 10 bases between them. The CDR3 totals 11 residues. CDR1 DFQATT and CDR2 SNEGSKA come from the germline V gene (reference sequence). CDR3 nucleotide sequence: TGCAGTGCCCAAGTGGGGGAGACCCAGTACTTC. Its translation is CSAQVGETQYF.

J is TRBJ1-5 and V is TRBV10-2; no definite D call. Germline-derived CDR1 and CDR2 are WSHSY and SAAADI. V was pared by 2 bases and J by 3 bases, with 8 bases between. This CDR3 contains 14 residues. CDR3 nucleotides: TGCGCCAGCAGTGAGGGACGGGCCAATCAGCCCCAGCATTTT. Encoded protein: CASSEGRANQPQHF.

The chain carries TRBV11-2 and TRBJ2-7; D tentatively fits TRBD1 or TRBD2 (6 bases each). This CDR3 region has 18 residues. V was clipped by 4 bases and J by 0 bases, with 22 bases between them. Per the germline V gene, CDR1 is SGHAT and CDR2 is FQNNGV. The CDR3 loop is CASSSFLSIGGSSYEQYF. CDR3 DNA: TGTGCCAGCAGCTCCTTCCTTTCAATAGGGGGGAGCTCCTACGAGCAGTACTTC.

In its sample, this clonotype was seen many times. The chain combines TRBV5-8 with TRBJ2-7; D perhaps matches TRBD2 (6 bases). The CDR3 has 13 amino acids. Deletions cut 4 bases from V and 2 bases from J, with 10 bases between. Germline V lookup: CDR1 SGHTS, CDR2 YDEGEE. The CDR3 protein is CASSRGRTYEQYF. CDR3 DNA: TGTGCCAGCAGCCGGGGGAGGACCTACGAGCAGTACTTC.